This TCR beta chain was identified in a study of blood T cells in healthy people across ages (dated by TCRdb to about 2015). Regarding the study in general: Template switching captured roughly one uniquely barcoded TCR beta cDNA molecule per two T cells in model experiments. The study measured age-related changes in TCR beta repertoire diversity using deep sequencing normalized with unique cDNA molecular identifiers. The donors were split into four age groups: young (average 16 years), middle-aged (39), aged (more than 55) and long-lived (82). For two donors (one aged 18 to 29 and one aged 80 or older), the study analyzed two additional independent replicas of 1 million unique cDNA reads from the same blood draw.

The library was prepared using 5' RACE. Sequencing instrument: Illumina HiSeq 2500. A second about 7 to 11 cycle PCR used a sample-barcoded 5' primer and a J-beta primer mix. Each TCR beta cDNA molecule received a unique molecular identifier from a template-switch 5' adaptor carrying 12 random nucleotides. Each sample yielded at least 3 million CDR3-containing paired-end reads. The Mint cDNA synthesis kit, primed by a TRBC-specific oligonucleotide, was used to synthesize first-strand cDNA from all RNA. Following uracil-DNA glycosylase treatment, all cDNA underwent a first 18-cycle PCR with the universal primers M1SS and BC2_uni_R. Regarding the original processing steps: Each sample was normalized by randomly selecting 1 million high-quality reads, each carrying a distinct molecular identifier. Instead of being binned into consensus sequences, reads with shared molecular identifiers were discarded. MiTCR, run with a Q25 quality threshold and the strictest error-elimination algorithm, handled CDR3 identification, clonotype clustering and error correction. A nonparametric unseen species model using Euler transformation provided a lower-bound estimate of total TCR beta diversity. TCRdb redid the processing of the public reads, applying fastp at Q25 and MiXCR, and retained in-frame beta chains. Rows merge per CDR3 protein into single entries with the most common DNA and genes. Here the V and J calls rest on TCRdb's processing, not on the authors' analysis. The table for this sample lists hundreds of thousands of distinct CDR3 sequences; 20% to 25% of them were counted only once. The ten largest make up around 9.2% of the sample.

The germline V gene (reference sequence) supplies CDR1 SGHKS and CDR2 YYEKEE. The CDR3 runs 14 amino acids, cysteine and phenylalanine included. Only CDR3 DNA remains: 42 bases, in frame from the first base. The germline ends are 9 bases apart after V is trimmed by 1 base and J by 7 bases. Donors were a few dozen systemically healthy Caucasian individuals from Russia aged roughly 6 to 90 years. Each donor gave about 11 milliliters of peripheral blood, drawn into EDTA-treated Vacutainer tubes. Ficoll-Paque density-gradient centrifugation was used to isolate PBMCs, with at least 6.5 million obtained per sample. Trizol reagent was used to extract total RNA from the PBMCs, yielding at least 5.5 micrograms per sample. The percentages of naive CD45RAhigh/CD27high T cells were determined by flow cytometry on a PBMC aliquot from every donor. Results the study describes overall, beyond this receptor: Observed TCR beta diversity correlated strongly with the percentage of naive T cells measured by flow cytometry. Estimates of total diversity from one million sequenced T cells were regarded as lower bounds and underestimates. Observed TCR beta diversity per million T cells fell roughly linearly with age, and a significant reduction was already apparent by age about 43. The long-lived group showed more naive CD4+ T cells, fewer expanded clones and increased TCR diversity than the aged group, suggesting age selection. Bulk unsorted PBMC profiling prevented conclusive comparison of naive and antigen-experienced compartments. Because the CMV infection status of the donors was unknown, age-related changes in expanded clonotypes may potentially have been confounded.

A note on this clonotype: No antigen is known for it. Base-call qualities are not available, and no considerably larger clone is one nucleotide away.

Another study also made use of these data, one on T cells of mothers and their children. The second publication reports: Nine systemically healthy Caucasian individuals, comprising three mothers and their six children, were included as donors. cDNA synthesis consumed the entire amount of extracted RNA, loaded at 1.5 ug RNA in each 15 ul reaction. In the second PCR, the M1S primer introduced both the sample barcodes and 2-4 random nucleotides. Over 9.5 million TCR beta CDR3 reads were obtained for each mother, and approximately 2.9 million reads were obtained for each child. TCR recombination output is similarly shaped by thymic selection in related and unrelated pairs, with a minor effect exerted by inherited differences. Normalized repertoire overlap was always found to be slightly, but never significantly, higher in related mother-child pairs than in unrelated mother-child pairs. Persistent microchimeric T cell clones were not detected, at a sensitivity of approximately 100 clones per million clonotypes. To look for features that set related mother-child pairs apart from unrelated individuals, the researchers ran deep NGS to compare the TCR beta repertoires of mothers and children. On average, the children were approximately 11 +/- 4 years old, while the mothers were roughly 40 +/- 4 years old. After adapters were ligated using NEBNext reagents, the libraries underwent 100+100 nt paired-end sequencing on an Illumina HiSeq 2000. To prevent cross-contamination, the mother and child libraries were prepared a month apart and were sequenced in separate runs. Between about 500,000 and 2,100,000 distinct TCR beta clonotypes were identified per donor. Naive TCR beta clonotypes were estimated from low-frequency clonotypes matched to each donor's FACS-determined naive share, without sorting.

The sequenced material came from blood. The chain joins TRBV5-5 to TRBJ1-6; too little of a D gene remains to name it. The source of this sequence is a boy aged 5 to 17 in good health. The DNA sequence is TGTGCCAGCAGCTTGCCCGAGCTGAATTCACCCCTCCACTTT. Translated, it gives CASSLPELNSPLHF.